These 20 T cell receptor beta chains originate from one sample sequenced in a study of T-cell reconstitution after alpha-beta-depleted transplantation in children. Unique molecular identifiers were used in preparing the TCRbeta library. TCRdb re-derived calls from the PCR reads in MiXCR, one entry per CDR3 protein. This sample yields some 600,000 distinct CDR3 sequences, of which 16% are seen a single time; 1.1% belongs to the top ten. Sample: PBMCs from the stem cell graft donor, taken from the stem cell graft. The receptors stem from a human donor who donated a stem cell graft to a child with acute myeloid leukemia.

Regarding this clonotype: This sequence may be a read error, since a much larger clone differs from it by one base. The chain recombines TRBV11-2 with TRBJ2-7, with no clear D. The CDR3 is 13 amino acids. V lost 8 bases and J lost 3, with 14 bases in between. Germline values: CDR1 SGHAT, CDR2 FQNNGV. The CDR3 nucleotides read TGTGCCAGCGGCTCCCCCAAGGACTACGAGCAGTACTTC. As protein: CASGSPKDYEQYF.

This rearrangement joins TRBV6-1 to TRBJ2-6; 8 bases fit TRBD2. J lost 0 bases, V lost 4 bases, and 8 bases had no gene match. Germline V gene sequence: CDR1 MNHNS, CDR2 SASEGT. CDR3 length equals 18 residues. The CDR3 nucleotides read TGTGCCAGCAGTGGGTTGCGGGGGGTCATCTCTGGGGCCAACGTCCTGACTTTC. Translating gives CASSGLRGVISGANVLTF.

The table lists this clonotype with many counts. The chain recombines TRBV20-1 with TRBJ2-5; 8 bases are a match to TRBD2. Trimming took 4 bases from V and 1 from J; bases not matched to a gene: 2. The germline V gene has CDR1 DFQATT and CDR2 SNEGSKA (reference sequence). The length of the CDR3 is 13 residues. The CDR3 is CSAISGGQETQYF. The CDR3 bases are TGCAGTGCTATCAGCGGGGGCCAAGAGACCCAGTACTTC.

A single count supports this clonotype. This sequence may be a read error, since a much larger clone differs from it by one base. V gene TRBV7-9 combines with J gene TRBJ2-3; D is unclear. The length of the CDR3 is 14 residues. The germline CDR1 and CDR2 sequences are SEHNR and FQNEAQ (reference sequence). For the CDR3, the DNA is TGTGCCAGCAGCCCCGGGTTCAGCACAGATACGCAGTGTTTT. Its protein is CASSPGFSTDTQCF. The full variable domain, completed using reference TRBV7-9 and TRBJ2-3, is DTGVSQNPRHKITKRGQNVTFRCDPISEHNRLYWYRQTLGQGPEFLTYFQNEAQLEKSRLLSDRFSAERPKGSFSTLEIQRTEQGDSAMYLCASSPGFSTDTQCFGPGTRLTVL.

A few counts support this clonotype. This rearrangement joins TRBV5-5 to TRBJ2-7; D is ambiguous. Germline V lookup: CDR1 SGHKS, CDR2 YYEKEE (reference sequence). Trimming stripped 4 bases from V and 1 base from J, with 12 bases between. This CDR3 is built from 14 residues. This CDR3 is CASSRTSPSYEQYV. CDR3 in DNA: TGTGCCAGCAGCAGGACGTCTCCGTCCTACGAGCAGTACGTC.

A few counts support this clonotype. The chain joins TRBV18 to TRBJ2-5; tentatively, D is TRBD2 (5 bases). From germline, CDR1 is KGHSH and CDR2 LQKENI. The CDR3 loop spans 15 amino acids. V was cut by 4 bases and J by 5 bases, with 17 bases left in between. In nucleotides, the CDR3 is TGTGCCAGCTCACTATCCGGGGAACGTGGGGAGACCCAGTACTTC. Translating it yields CASSLSGERGETQYF.

This clonotype was detected many times. This chain uses TRBV20-1 with TRBJ2-7, with a weak D call TRBD2 (6 bases). The CDR3 runs to 13 residues. Germline V lookup: CDR1 DFQATT, CDR2 SNEGSKA (reference sequence). V was trimmed by 6 bases and J by 0 bases, leaving 12 bases between them. The CDR3 here is CSATSRSSYEQYV. The CDR3 region has the DNA TGCAGTGCAACTAGCAGGAGCTCCTACGAGCAGTACGTC.

The chain links TRBV5-1 to TRBJ2-3, with TRBD1 matching 7 bases. CDR1 and CDR2 from the germline V gene are SGHRS and YFSETQ. V lost 4 bases and J lost 4; bases outside the gene matches: 9. This CDR3 contains 15 residues. CDR3 loop: CASSIQGQEPDTQYF. CDR3 in DNA: TGCGCCAGCAGCATACAGGGGCAGGAACCAGATACGCAGTATTTT.

This clonotype appeared many times. The chain has TRBV6-5 and TRBJ1-5; D not certain. The CDR3 contains 13 residues. Trimming removed 5 bases at V and 6 bases at J, with 11 bases between. CDR1 is MNHEY and CDR2 is SVGAGI in the germline V gene. CDR3 protein: CASSRHLSQPQHF. CDR3 coding DNA: TGTGCCAGCAGTCGACACCTTAGTCAGCCCCAGCATTTT.

A few counts support this clonotype. The chain links TRBV7-2 to TRBJ1-3; possibly TRBD1 for D (6 bases). The germline V gene has CDR1 SGHTA and CDR2 FQGNSA. The length of the CDR3 is 16 residues. Trimming took off 4 bases at V and 4 bases at J, with 17 bases between the two ends. DNA for the CDR3: TGTGCCAGCAGCTCCCAAGGGACACCTCCGGGAAACACCATATATTTT. Residues: CASSSQGTPPGNTIYF.

This clonotype has a count of ten or more. The V and J genes are TRBV20-1 and TRBJ2-5, with 11 bases matching TRBD2. CDR1 is DFQATT and CDR2 is SNEGSKA in the germline V gene (reference sequence). Unmatched junction bases numbered 4, after V lost 3 bases and J lost 1 base. The CDR3 totals 15 residues. The DNA of the CDR3 is TGCAGTGCTAGCCCTGGACTAGCGGGCCAAGAGACCCAGTACTTC. Translated: CSASPGLAGQETQYF.

In the case of this clonotype: A read error is possible here, since a much larger clone lies one base away. V usage is TRBV9 and J usage is TRBJ1-1; D remains ambiguous. The ends were cut back, 2 bases at V and 7 bases at J, with 12 bases in the middle. The CDR3 sequence is 13 residues long. CDR1 SGDLS and CDR2 YYNGEE come from the germline V gene. CDR3 sequence: CASSVDEQREAFF. CDR3 bases: TGTGCCAGCAGCGTGGACGAACAGCGTGAAGCTTTCTTT.

This clonotype showed up many times. The chain employs TRBV20-1 and TRBJ1-5; D call uncertain. V dropped 0 bases and J dropped 1 base, with 7 bases sitting between them. Germline V gene lookup returns CDR1 DFQATT and CDR2 SNEGSKA (reference sequence). The CDR3 covers 14 residues. The CDR3 sequence: CSARDPGSNQPQHF. Written as DNA, the CDR3 is TGCAGTGCTAGAGACCCGGGAAGCAATCAGCCCCAGCATTTT.

The chain links TRBV6-1 to TRBJ1-1; no clear D. Germline CDR1 reads MNHNS; CDR2 reads SASEGT. The CDR3 length is 14 residues. With 5 bases removed from V and 0 bases from J, the gap between germline ends came to 10 bases. As DNA, the CDR3 is TGTGCCAGCAGTCCGGATGTAATGAACACTGAAGCTTTCTTT. Encoded protein: CASSPDVMNTEAFF.

The chain links TRBV18 to TRBJ2-7; 9 bases align to TRBD1. V dropped 8 bases and J dropped 0; count of bases not matched to a gene: 5. This CDR3 is built from 14 residues. CDR1 and CDR2 (germline): KGHSH, LQKENI. The CDR3 coding sequence is TGTGCCAGCCGGGACAGGGAATACTCCTACGAGCAGTACTTC. It is translated as CASRDREYSYEQYF.

The genes are TRBV7-9 and TRBJ1-1, with 8 bases fitting TRBD1. CDR1 SEHNR and CDR2 FQNEAQ come from the germline V gene (reference sequence). There are 15 residues in the CDR3. V lost 0 bases to trimming and J lost 4 bases; unmatched junction nucleotides: 4. The CDR3 nucleotides are TGTGCCAGCAGCTTAGCGCAACAGGGGGGCACTGAAGCTTTCTTT. Protein sequence: CASSLAQQGGTEAFF.

The rearrangement joins TRBV11-3 to TRBJ2-4, with D possibly TRBD2 on 5 matching bases. The germline CDR1 and CDR2 sequences are SGHNT and YENEEA. Trimming stripped 5 bases from V and 2 bases from J, with 13 bases between. The CDR3 has 15 residues. The CDR3 sequence: CASSERARTKNIQYF. The CDR3 DNA follows: TGTGCCAGCAGCGAGAGGGCTAGGACCAAAAACATTCAGTACTTC.

This clonotype was recorded many times. The chain is built from TRBV20-1 and TRBJ2-7; 7 bases are a match to TRBD1. Germline assignment: CDR1 DFQATT and CDR2 SNEGSKA (reference sequence). The CDR3 runs to 14 residues. V shed 1 base and J 3 bases; nucleotides not matched to a gene: 6. The CDR3 nucleotides read TGCAGTGCTAGAGGGGTTACAGGGGTCTACGAGCAGTACTTC. This sequence encodes CSARGVTGVYEQYF.

A note on this clonotype: This may come from a read error, since a much larger clone is one base off. DNA for the CDR3: TGCGCCAGCAGCTTGTCATTAGGAGATGCGCAGTATTTT. Translated: CASSLSLGDAQYF. The gene calls are TRBV5-1 and TRBJ2-3; D gene ambiguous. The CDR3 has 13 residues. Germline loops: CDR1 SGHRS, CDR2 YFSETQ.

The chain uses TRBV29-1 and TRBJ2-5, with D perhaps matching TRBD2 (6 bases). This CDR3 comprises 12 residues. Germline V lookup: CDR1 SQVTM, CDR2 ANQGSEA. V was cut by 8 bases and J by 5 bases, with 15 bases left in between. The CDR3 protein is CSFRRGRETQYF. The CDR3 DNA reads as TGCAGCTTTCGGAGGGGTCGGGAGACCCAGTACTTC.